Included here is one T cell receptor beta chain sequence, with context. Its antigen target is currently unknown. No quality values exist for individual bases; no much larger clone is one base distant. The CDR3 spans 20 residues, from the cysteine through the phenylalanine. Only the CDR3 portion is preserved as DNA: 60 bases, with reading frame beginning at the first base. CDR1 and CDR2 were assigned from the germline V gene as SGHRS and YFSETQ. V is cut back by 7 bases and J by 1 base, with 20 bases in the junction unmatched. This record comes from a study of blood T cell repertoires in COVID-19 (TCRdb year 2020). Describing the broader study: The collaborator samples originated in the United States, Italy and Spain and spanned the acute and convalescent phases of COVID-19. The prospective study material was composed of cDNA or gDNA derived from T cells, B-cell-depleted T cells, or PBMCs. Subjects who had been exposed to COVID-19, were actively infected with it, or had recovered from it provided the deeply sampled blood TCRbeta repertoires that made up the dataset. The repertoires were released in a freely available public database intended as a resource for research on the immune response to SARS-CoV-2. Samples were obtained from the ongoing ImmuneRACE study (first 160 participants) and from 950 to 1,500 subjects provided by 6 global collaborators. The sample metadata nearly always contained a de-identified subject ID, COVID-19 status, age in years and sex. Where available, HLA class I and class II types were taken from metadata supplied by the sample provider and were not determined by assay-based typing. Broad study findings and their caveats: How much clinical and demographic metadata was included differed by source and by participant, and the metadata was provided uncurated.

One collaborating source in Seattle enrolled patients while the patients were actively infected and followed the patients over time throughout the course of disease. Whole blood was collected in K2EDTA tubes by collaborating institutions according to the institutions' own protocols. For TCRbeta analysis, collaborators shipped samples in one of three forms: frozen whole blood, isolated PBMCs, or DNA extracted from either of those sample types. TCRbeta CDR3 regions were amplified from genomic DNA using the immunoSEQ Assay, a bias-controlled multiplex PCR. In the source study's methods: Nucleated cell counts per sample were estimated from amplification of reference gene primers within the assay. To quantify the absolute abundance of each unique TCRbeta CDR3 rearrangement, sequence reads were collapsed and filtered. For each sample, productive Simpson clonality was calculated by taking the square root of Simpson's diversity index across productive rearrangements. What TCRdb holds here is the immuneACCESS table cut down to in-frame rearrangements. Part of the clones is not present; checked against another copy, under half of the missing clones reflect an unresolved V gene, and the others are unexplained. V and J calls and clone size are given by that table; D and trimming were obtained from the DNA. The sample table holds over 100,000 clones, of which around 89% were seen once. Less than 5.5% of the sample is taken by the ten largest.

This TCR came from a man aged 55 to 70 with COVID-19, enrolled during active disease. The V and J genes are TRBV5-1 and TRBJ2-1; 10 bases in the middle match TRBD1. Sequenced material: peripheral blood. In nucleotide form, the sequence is TGCGCCAGCCTACCGAGACCACCGGGACAGGGGCCCTTATCCTACAATGAGCAGTTCTTC. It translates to CASLPRPPGQGPLSYNEQFF. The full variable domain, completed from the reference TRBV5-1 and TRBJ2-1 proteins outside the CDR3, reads KAGVTQTPRYLIKTRGQQVTLSCSPISGHRSVSWYQQTPGQGLQFLFEYFSETQRNKGNFPGRFSGRQFSNSRSEMNVSTLELGDSALYLCASLPRPPGQGPLSYNEQFFGPGTRLTVL.